The T cell receptor (beta chain) under discussion was sequenced for a study of T cell responses to AZD1222 COVID-19 vaccine. CDR1 is MNHEY, CDR2 SMNVEV, per germline (reference sequence). V dropped 4 bases and J dropped 0; count of bases not matched to a gene: 6. The CDR3 contains 16 residues. The assay was immunoSEQ multiplex PCR, and TCRdb's table has in-frame clones only and misses some. The top ten hold about 3.5% of the sample, which has 90,000 to 120,000 clones, about 82% seen once. The source material was peripheral blood, sampled on day 0 of AZD1222 vaccination. The receptor's source is an adult in good health. V usage is TRBV27 and J usage is TRBJ2-1, with TRBD1 identical over 7 bases. The CDR3 spells CASSSEGQSSYNEQFF. CDR3 nucleotide sequence: TGTGCCAGCAGTTCAGAGGGACAGAGCTCCTACAATGAGCAGTTCTTC.